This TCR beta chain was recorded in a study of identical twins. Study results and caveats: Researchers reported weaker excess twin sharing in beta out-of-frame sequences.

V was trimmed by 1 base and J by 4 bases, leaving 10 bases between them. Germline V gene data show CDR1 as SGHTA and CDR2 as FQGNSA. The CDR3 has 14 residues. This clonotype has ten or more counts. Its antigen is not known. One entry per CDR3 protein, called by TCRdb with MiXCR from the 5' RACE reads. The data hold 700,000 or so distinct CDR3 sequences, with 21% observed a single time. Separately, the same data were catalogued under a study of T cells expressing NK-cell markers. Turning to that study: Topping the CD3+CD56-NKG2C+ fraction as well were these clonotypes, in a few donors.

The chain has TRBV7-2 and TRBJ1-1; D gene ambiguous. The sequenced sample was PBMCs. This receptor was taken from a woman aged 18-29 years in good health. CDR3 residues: CASSLDGSVTEAFF. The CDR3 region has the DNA TGTGCCAGCAGCTTAGACGGGAGTGTCACTGAAGCTTTCTTT.